This is a list of T cell receptor beta chains from one sample in a study of CD8 T cells in Susac syndrome. TCRdb reprocessed the immunoSEQ multiplex PCR reads via MiXCR and lists one record per CDR3 protein. The sample lists some 400,000 distinct CDR3 sequences, 85% to 90% occurring once. Material: CD8+ T cells from PBMCs. The receptors were gathered from a human donor with multiple sclerosis. Each CDR3 is given with its conserved first and last residue. The D gene is left open where the match is weak. Size is omitted from some rows. Given values are once, few, many or a class for expanded clones.

>TRBV27|TRBJ2-7|.|.
CASSLGVVYEQYF
TGTGCCAGCAGTTTAGGGGTGGTCTACGAGCAGTACTTC
>TRBV29-1|TRBJ2-7|.|.
CSVSKSYEQYF
TGCAGCGTTAGTAAGAGTTACGAGCAGTACTTC
>TRBV5-5|TRBJ2-7|.|.
CASSLEQAPSEQYF
TGTGCCAGCAGCTTGGAGCAGGCCCCGTCCGAGCAGTACTTC
>TRBV3-1|TRBJ1-1|.|.
CASSQTNEAFF
TGTGCCAGCAGCCAGACGAATGAAGCTTTCTTT
>TRBV4-1|TRBJ2-7|TRBD2|.
CASSQEGTSETYEQYF
TGCGCCAGCAGCCAAGAGGGGACTAGCGAGACCTACGAGCAGTACTTC
>TRBV7-9|TRBJ1-1|TRBD1|.
CASSPQGGSWTEAFF
TGTGCCAGCAGCCCTCAGGGGGGTTCGTGGACTGAAGCTTTCTTT
>TRBV27|TRBJ1-5|.|few
CASSLSGGQPQHF
TGTGCCAGCAGTTTATCGGGAGGGCAGCCCCAGCATTTT
>TRBV19|TRBJ1-1|.|.
CASSITGRAFF
TGTGCCAGTAGTATCACGGGACGGGCTTTCTTT
>TRBV19|TRBJ1-3|.|.
CASSKGLSGNTIYF
TGTGCCAGTAGTAAGGGCCTCTCTGGAAACACCATATATTTT
>TRBV11-3|TRBJ2-1|TRBD2|.
CASSGLAGGDDNEQFF
TGTGCCAGCAGCGGACTAGCGGGAGGGGATGACAATGAGCAGTTCTTC
>TRBV4-1|TRBJ1-5|.|.
CASSQGSLGNQPQHF
TGCGCCAGCAGCCAGGGGAGCTTGGGCAATCAGCCCCAGCATTTT
>TRBV4-1|TRBJ2-7|.|.
CASSQDWSTGTYEQYF
TGCGCCAGCAGCCAGGATTGGTCAACGGGGACCTACGAGCAGTACTTC
>TRBV30|TRBJ2-7|.|.
CAWSVSRSYEQYF
TGTGCCTGGAGTGTCAGTCGGTCCTACGAGCAGTACTTC
>TRBV7-6|TRBJ2-3|.|.
CASSPGFQDTQYF
TGTGCCAGCAGCCCCGGGTTTCAAGATACGCAGTATTTT
>TRBV5-6|TRBJ1-3|.|.
CASSLKTTSGNTIYF
TGTGCCAGCAGCTTGAAAACCACCTCTGGAAACACCATATATTTT